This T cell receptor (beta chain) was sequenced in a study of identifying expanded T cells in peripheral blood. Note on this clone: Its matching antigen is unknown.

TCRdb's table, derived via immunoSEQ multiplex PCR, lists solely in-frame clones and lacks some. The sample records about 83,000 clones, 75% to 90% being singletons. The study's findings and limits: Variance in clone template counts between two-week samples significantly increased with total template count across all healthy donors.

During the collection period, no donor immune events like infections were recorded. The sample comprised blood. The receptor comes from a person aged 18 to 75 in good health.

CDR3 loop: CASSQVRYEQYF. The CDR3 bases are TGTGCCAGCAGTCAGGTTAGGTACGAGCAGTACTTC. The rearrangement uses TRBV28 and TRBJ2-7; D is uncertain. The CDR3 spans 12 residues. Germline V gene lookup returns CDR1 MDHEN and CDR2 SYDVKM. The V and J ends lost 5 bases and 4 bases respectively, with 9 bases between them.